Each of the 10 T cell receptor beta chains below was sequenced from the same sample in a study of blood T cells in healthy people across ages. The authors ran a second PCR of roughly 7 to 11 cycles using a sample-barcoded 5' primer and a J-beta primer mix. From the 5' RACE reads, TCRdb called clonotypes with MiXCR, one entry per CDR3 protein. The table records 1.5 million to 2 million distinct CDR3 sequences, 28% of them present only once. The material sequenced was blood. Receptor source: a woman in her thirties in good health.

This chain links TRBV7-2 with TRBJ1-5; unclear D gene. Trimming left V 3 bases short and J 7 bases short, with 16 bases between. Germline CDR1 reads SGHTA; CDR2 reads FQGNSA. The CDR3 totals 15 residues. CDR3 nucleotides: TGTGCCAGCAGCTTGGGAGGGTCCTTAGCGCAGCCCCAGCATTTT. As protein: CASSLGGSLAQPQHF.

The chain recombines TRBV12-3 or TRBV12-4 with TRBJ2-2; D unresolved. This CDR3 comprises 14 residues. V gave up 8 bases and J gave up 1 base, with 11 bases separating them. CDR3 in amino acids: CASLLGRNTGELFF. Written as DNA, the CDR3 is TGTGCCAGCTTACTGGGTAGGAACACCGGGGAGCTGTTTTTT.

This clonotype was detected many times. J is TRBJ2-3 and V is TRBV4-2; D unclear. CDR1 is LGHNA, CDR2 YNFKEQ, per germline. There are 16 residues in the CDR3. V lost 1 base to trimming and J lost 4 bases, with 15 bases between them. The CDR3, as DNA: TGTGCCAGCAGCCAAGGACACAACCAGCTAGCAGATACGCAGTATTTT. Protein product: CASSQGHNQLADTQYF.

This clonotype was counted a few times. The V call is TRBV5-1, the J call TRBJ1-4, with D possibly matching TRBD1 (6 bases). The CDR3 is 14 residues long. CDR1 is SGHRS and CDR2 is YFSETQ in the germline V gene. V was clipped by 2 bases and J by 8 bases, with 13 bases between them. This CDR3 is CASSFQDSEEKLFF. The CDR3 DNA follows: TGCGCCAGCAGCTTTCAGGACAGTGAAGAAAAACTGTTTTTT. The full variable domain, completed using reference TRBV5-1 and TRBJ1-4, is KAGVTQTPRYLIKTRGQQVTLSCSPISGHRSVSWYQQTPGQGLQFLFEYFSETQRNKGNFPGRFSGRQFSNSRSEMNVSTLELGDSALYLCASSFQDSEEKLFFGSGTQLSVL.

The V gene is TRBV13, the J gene TRBJ2-3, with D unresolved. CDR3 length: 16 amino acids. Trimming cost V 0 bases and J 0 bases, with 10 bases left between them. The germline CDR1 and CDR2 sequences are PRHDT and FYEKMQ (reference sequence). The CDR3 DNA reads as TGTGCCAGCAGCTTAGGTCAGGTCGCTAGCACAGATACGCAGTATTTT. It translates to CASSLGQVASTDTQYF.

This chain uses TRBV12-5 with TRBJ1-1; 8 bases match TRBD1. This CDR3 has 21 amino acids. Germline CDR1 is LGHNT and CDR2 is FRNRAP. Trimming cost V 0 bases and J 4 bases; bases outside gene matches: 22. The CDR3 loop is CASGLVTVFGGQGRVGTEAFF. The CDR3 coding sequence is TGTGCTAGTGGTTTGGTAACGGTTTTCGGAGGACAGGGTAGAGTGGGCACTGAAGCTTTCTTT.

The V call is TRBV7-2, the J call TRBJ2-6; no firm D call. Between the trimmed V and J ends, which lost 1 base and 3 bases, there was a span of 16 bases. Germline V gene lookup returns CDR1 SGHTA and CDR2 FQGNSA. The CDR3 covers 18 residues. Written as DNA, the CDR3 is TGTGCCAGCAGCTTAGACCCAGGCCGGTCGTATGGGGCCAACGTCCTGACTTTC. Translated: CASSLDPGRSYGANVLTF. Full variable domain (missing parts from reference TRBV7-2 and TRBJ2-6): GAGVSQSPSNKVTEKGKDVELRCDPISGHTALYWYRQSLGQGLEFLIYFQGNSAPDKSGLPSDRFSAERTGGSVSTLTIQRTQQEDSAVYLCASSLDPGRSYGANVLTFGAGSRLTVL.

The CDR3 region has the DNA TGCAGCGCCCGCTCGGGAGGAAACACCATATATTTT. Encoded protein: CSARSGGNTIYF. The chain uses TRBV29-1 and TRBJ1-3; unclear D gene. Germline-derived CDR1 and CDR2 are SQVTM and ANQGSEA. V was shortened by 7 bases and J by 4 bases, with 11 bases between the two germline ends. The CDR3 loop spans 12 amino acids.

The chain recombines TRBV19 with TRBJ2-7; possible D gene TRBD2, 6 bases. The germline V gene has CDR1 LNHDA and CDR2 SQIVND (reference sequence). Trimming stripped 7 bases from V and 2 bases from J, with 15 bases between. This CDR3 spans 14 amino acids. The CDR3 DNA follows: TGTGCCAGTAAAAGGGACTTCTCGCCCTACGAGCAGTACTTC. Its translation is CASKRDFSPYEQYF.

The chain is built from TRBV5-1 and TRBJ1-2; the match to TRBD1 covers 7 bases. V was pared by 9 bases and J by 2 bases, with 10 bases of the junction left unmatched. Germline V gene data show CDR1 as SGHRS and CDR2 as YFSETQ. The CDR3 spans 14 residues. The CDR3, as DNA: TGCGCCACCGCACCTTCGGACAGGAACTATGGCTACACCTTC. As protein: CATAPSDRNYGYTF.